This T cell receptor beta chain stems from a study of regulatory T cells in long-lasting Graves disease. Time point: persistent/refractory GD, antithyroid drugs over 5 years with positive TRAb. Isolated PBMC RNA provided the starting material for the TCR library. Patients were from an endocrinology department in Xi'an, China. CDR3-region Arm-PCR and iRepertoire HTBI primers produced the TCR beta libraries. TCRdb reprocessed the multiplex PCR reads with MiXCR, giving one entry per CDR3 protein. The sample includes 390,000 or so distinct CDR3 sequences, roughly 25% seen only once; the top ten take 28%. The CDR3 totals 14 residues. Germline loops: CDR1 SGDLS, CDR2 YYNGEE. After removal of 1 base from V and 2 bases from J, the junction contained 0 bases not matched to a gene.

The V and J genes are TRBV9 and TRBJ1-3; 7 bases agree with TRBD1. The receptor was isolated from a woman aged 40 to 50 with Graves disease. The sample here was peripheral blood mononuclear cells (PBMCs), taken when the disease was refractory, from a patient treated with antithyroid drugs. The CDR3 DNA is TGTGCCAGCAGCGTAACAGGGGCTGGAAACACCATATATTTT. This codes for CASSVTGAGNTIYF.